Listed here are 7 T cell receptor beta chains from one sample, sequenced in a study of beta chain features in type 1 diabetes. Study-level points and caveats: Shorter TCRB CDR3s, moderately but significantly so, were found in Type 1 diabetes patients in all four CD4+ subsets.

Expressed TCRB transcripts were sequenced, since all the RNA that had been isolated was reverse transcribed. Some clones are missing from TCRdb's copy, which holds only in-frame ones; the method was immunoSEQ multiplex PCR. The repertoire has 85,000 to 110,000 clones, 25% to 35% of them found once; the top ten carry about 0.49%. These receptors lack a known antigen. The specimen was central memory CD4+ T cells from blood. The receptors stem from a woman younger than 30 with type 1 diabetes.

CDR3 sequence (DNA): TGTGCCAGCAGCTCATCCGGGGGAACAGGGGCGAATGCTTTCTTT. It codes for CASSSSGGTGANAFF. The chain carries TRBV7-3 and TRBJ1-1, with 7 bases fitting TRBD1. V dropped 4 bases and J dropped 11; count of bases not matched to a gene: 16. Germline lookup yields CDR1 SGHTA and CDR2 FQGTGA. This CDR3 comprises 15 residues.

This clone showed up just a few times. This sequence joins TRBV5-1 and TRBJ2-7, with TRBD1 matching over 9 bases. CDR1 and CDR2 from the germline V gene are SGHRS and YFSETQ. The J segment lost 3 bases and the V segment lost 4 bases, leaving 5 bases of the junction unmatched. The length of the CDR3 is 14 residues. The DNA for the CDR3 is TGCGCCAGCAGCCCGACAGGGGGTGGCTACGAGCAGTACGTC. It encodes CASSPTGGGYEQYV.

This clone was observed a few times. V gene TRBV30 combines with J gene TRBJ2-2; TRBD1 is a possible D gene (6 bases). V shed 4 bases and J shed 1 base, with 16 bases lying between them. The CDR3 covers 16 residues. Looked up from germline, CDR1 is GTSNPN and CDR2 is SVGIG (reference sequence). The CDR3 sequence is CAWTPGQLKNTGELFF. The CDR3, as DNA: TGTGCCTGGACCCCCGGACAGTTAAAGAACACCGGGGAGCTGTTTTTT.

This clone was observed at least ten times. V gene TRBV7-2 combines with J gene TRBJ2-5, with 7 bases lining up with TRBD1. The CDR3 loop spans 16 amino acids. V was pared by 0 bases and J by 5 bases, with 9 bases of the junction left unmatched. Per the germline V gene, CDR1 is SGHTA and CDR2 is FQGNSA. In DNA, the CDR3 is TGTGCCAGCAGCTTAGCGAATCAGGGGGTTCGCGAGACCCAGTACTTC. It encodes CASSLANQGVRETQYF.

Points on this clone: The same CDR3 arises from other DNA sequences in this sample as well. This chain joins TRBV6-5 and TRBJ2-3, with D hard to call. CDR3 length equals 15 residues. Germline loops: CDR1 MNHEY, CDR2 SVGAGI. The V end lost 0 bases, the J end lost 2 bases, and 9 bases lay between the germline ends. The CDR3 is CASSYSYLATDTQYF. CDR3 coding DNA: TGTGCCAGCAGTTACTCGTACCTGGCCACAGATACGCAGTATTTT.

The rearrangement uses TRBV7-8 and TRBJ2-5, with 7 bases lining up with TRBD2. This CDR3 has 14 residues. Trimming took 6 bases from V and 2 from J; bases not matched to a gene: 6. Germline V CDR1 and CDR2: SGHVS, FQNEAQ. The CDR3 coding sequence is TGTGCCAGCAGGGGGGGGAGTAGGCAAGAGACCCAGTACTTC. Amino acids: CASRGGSRQETQYF. The full variable domain, its missing parts supplied by reference TRBV7-8 and TRBJ2-5, is GAGVSQSPRYKVAKRGQDVALRCDPISGHVSLFWYQQALGQGPEFLTYFQNEAQLDKSGLPSDRFFAERPEGSVSTLKIQRTQQEDSAVYLCASRGGSRQETQYFGPGTRLLVL.

This clone has only a few counts. CDR3 bases: TGTGCCAGCAGCGTAACGGGAAGCGGGGAATACAATGAGCAGTTCTTC. Amino acid sequence: CASSVTGSGEYNEQFF. The chain uses TRBV5-4 and TRBJ2-1; 7 bases agree with TRBD2. Trimming cost V 4 bases and J 4 bases; bases outside gene matches: 11. The CDR3 has 16 amino acids. Germline assignment: CDR1 SGHNT and CDR2 YYREEE (reference sequence).